This T cell receptor beta chain comes out of a study of beta chain features in type 1 diabetes. Study information: All samples together contributed 95 million to 110 million sorted cells for examination.

Turning to this clone: Its specificity is not known.

This CDR3 spans 13 amino acids. CDR1 is MDHEN and CDR2 is SYDVKM in the germline V gene. The V end was cut by 9 bases, the J end by 2 bases, with 12 bases between. Purities over 98% were achieved in all sorted populations. Reverse transcribing all isolated RNA meant expressed TCRB transcripts were sequenced. Profiled with immunoSEQ multiplex PCR; TCRdb holds only in-frame clones, not every one. The sample has 600,000 to 700,000 clones; under 15% are singletons. Study results and limitations: Shortening that was moderate but significant affected the TCRB CDR3s of Type 1 diabetes patients in all four CD4+ subsets.

The sequencing input was naive CD4+ T cells from blood. The rearrangement links TRBV28 to TRBJ2-3; either TRBD1 or TRBD2 may fit D (5 bases each). This clonotype was obtained from a young man with type 1 diabetes. The CDR3 spells CASGSGATDTQYF. CDR3 bases: TGTGCCAGTGGGAGTGGGGCCACAGATACGCAGTATTTT.